The 19 T cell receptor beta chains in this list originate from one sample, sequenced in a study of blood T cell repertoires in COVID-19. Measured with immunoSEQ multiplex PCR; TCRdb has only the in-frame clones, and not every one. In the table there are hundreds of thousands of clones, about four fifths of which are singletons. Sequencing was performed on peripheral blood. Source of these receptors: a woman aged 40 to 50 with active or convalescent COVID-19.

CDR3 residues: CASSQDRGRFYEQYF. The CDR3 DNA is TGCGCCAGCAGCCAAGATCGCGGGAGATTTTACGAGCAGTACTTC. This sequence joins TRBV4-1 and TRBJ2-7; 7 nucleotides agree with TRBD2. The V gene end was trimmed by 0 bases and the J gene end by 4 bases; junction bases not matched to a gene: 6. The CDR3 contains 15 residues. Looked up from germline, CDR1 is MGHRA and CDR2 is YSYEKL.

The rearrangement uses TRBV11-3 and TRBJ2-3, with TRBD2 matching over 15 bases. The CDR3 has 18 residues. With 8 bases clipped from V and 2 bases from J, the junction kept 11 bases outside the gene matches. CDR1 is SGHNT and CDR2 is YENEEA in the germline V gene. The CDR3 DNA follows: TGTGCCAGCTCGGACCCCTGGACTAGCGGGAGGGCCACAGATACGCAGTATTTT. Amino acids: CASSDPWTSGRATDTQYF.

The CDR3 DNA reads TGTGCCAGCAGCCTCGCGTCTAATGAAAAACTGTTTTTT. This sequence encodes CASSLASNEKLFF. The chain employs TRBV6-6 and TRBJ1-4; no reliable D call. The CDR3 totals 13 residues. V lost 6 bases and J lost 3, with 8 bases in between. The germline gives CDR1 MNHNY, CDR2 SVGAGI (reference sequence).

The J gene is TRBJ1-1, the V gene TRBV4-2, with TRBD1 matching over 8 bases. This CDR3 comprises 16 residues. J lost 3 bases, V lost 0 bases, and 6 bases had no gene match. CDR1 LGHNA and CDR2 YNFKEQ come from the germline V gene. The CDR3 here is CASSQDNTGGDTEAFF. The CDR3 DNA is TGTGCCAGCAGCCAAGATAACACAGGGGGGGACACTGAAGCTTTCTTT.

V gene TRBV27 combines with J gene TRBJ1-1, with 7 bases that match TRBD1. CDR1 and CDR2 (germline): MNHEY, SMNVEV (reference sequence). This CDR3 has 15 amino acids. V lost 5 bases to trimming and J lost 4 bases; unmatched junction nucleotides: 10. The CDR3 nucleotides are TGTGCCAGCAGTCTCCGACAGGGTGGAGGCACTGAAGCTTTCTTT. This codes for CASSLRQGGGTEAFF.

This chain uses TRBV19 with TRBJ1-2, with 8 nucleotides matching TRBD1. J gave up 7 bases and V 5 bases, and 12 bases lay outside the gene matches. The V gene's germline CDR1 is LNHDA and CDR2 SQIVND (reference sequence). The CDR3 is made up of 15 amino acids. CDR3 in amino acids: CASSRRTGNPAGYTF. CDR3 sequence (DNA): TGTGCCAGTAGTCGACGGACAGGGAACCCTGCTGGCTACACCTTC.

The rearrangement links TRBV2 to TRBJ1-3; 10 bases line up with TRBD1. Per germline, CDR1 SNHLY and CDR2 FYNNEI. J was trimmed by 2 bases and V by 5 bases; bases with no gene match: 9. CDR3 size: 17 residues. The CDR3 bases are TGTGCCAGCAGTCCTACTACCGGGACAGGGGCTGGAAACACCATATATTTT. It is translated as CASSPTTGTGAGNTIYF.

CDR3 nucleotides: TGTGCCAGCAGAGCTACTAGTAAGGAGCAGTACTTC. Its protein product is CASRATSKEQYF. This sequence joins TRBV6-5 and TRBJ2-7, with a possible D match to TRBD2 (5 bases). Germline assignment: CDR1 MNHEY and CDR2 SVGAGI. This CDR3 has 12 residues. V was clipped by 6 bases and J by 7 bases, with 13 bases between them.

This clone was observed a few times. V gene TRBV28 combines with J gene TRBJ1-2; no reliable D call. Trimming left V 7 bases short and J 3 bases short, with 21 bases between. In germline, CDR1 is MDHEN, CDR2 SYDVKM. The CDR3 runs to 16 residues. Here the CDR3 DNA reads TGTGCCAGCATCATCGCAGAAGCAGGCATACACTATGGCTACACCTTC. It yields the protein CASIIAEAGIHYGYTF.

The chain has TRBV28 and TRBJ1-1, with 7 bases that match TRBD1. The ends lost 2 bases at V and 11 bases at J; junction bases unmatched: 5. The CDR3 has 12 amino acids. Germline V gives CDR1 MDHEN, CDR2 SYDVKM. This CDR3 reads CASSLNDRDAFF. For the CDR3, the DNA is TGTGCCAGCAGTTTAAACGACAGGGACGCTTTCTTT.

The chain has TRBV7-9 and TRBJ1-1; weak D call: TRBD1 (6 bases). The CDR3 totals 14 residues. Germline V lookup: CDR1 SEHNR, CDR2 FQNEAQ (reference sequence). Trimming took off 7 bases at V and 4 bases at J, with 16 bases between the two ends. The CDR3 sequence is CASILGGRGTEAFF. In DNA form, the CDR3 reads TGTGCCAGCATCCTAGGGGGTCGGGGCACTGAAGCTTTCTTT. Based on the CDR3 plus reference TRBV7-9 and TRBJ1-1, the full variable domain is DTGVSQNPRHKITKRGQNVTFRCDPISEHNRLYWYRQTLGQGPEFLTYFQNEAQLEKSRLLSDRFSAERPKGSFSTLEIQRTEQGDSAMYLCASILGGRGTEAFFGQGTRLTVV.

This clone was observed once. V gene TRBV18 combines with J gene TRBJ1-4, with D perhaps TRBD1 (5 bases). Germline V lookup: CDR1 KGHSH, CDR2 LQKENI. This CDR3 comprises 15 residues. Trimming pared 3 bases from V and 5 bases from J, leaving 13 bases between. CDR3 in amino acids: CASSPQRRGNEKLFF. As DNA, the CDR3 is TGTGCCAGCTCACCCCAGCGGCGGGGGAATGAAAAACTGTTTTTT.

This clone was observed once. This chain uses TRBV24-1 with TRBJ2-6; D may be TRBD1 (6 bases). Germline V gene sequence: CDR1 KGHDR, CDR2 SFDVKD. The CDR3 contains 17 residues. Deletions cut 1 base from V and 4 bases from J, with 13 bases between. The CDR3 DNA sequence: TGTGCCACCAGTGATTTCCCCACAGGGCCCGGGGCCAACGTCCTGACTTTC. Translation gives CATSDFPTGPGANVLTF.

This chain joins TRBV19 and TRBJ1-1; no firm D call. CDR3 size: 17 residues. Germline CDR1 LNHDA, CDR2 SQIVND (reference sequence). Trimming stripped 5 bases from V and 0 bases from J, with 19 bases between. CDR3 DNA sequence: TGTGCCAGTAGTTTTAGGACTGCCGTACTCCTGAACACTGAAGCTTTCTTT. Translation gives CASSFRTAVLLNTEAFF.

This clone was detected only once. The V and J genes are TRBV4-1 and TRBJ1-5; weak D call: TRBD1 (5 bases). V shed 3 bases and J shed 5 bases, with 14 bases lying between them. The germline V gene encodes CDR1 MGHRA and CDR2 YSYEKL. This CDR3 has 15 residues. CDR3 nucleotides: TGCGCCAGCAGCCATCACGGAGACAGAGATCAGCCCCAGCATTTT. The encoded protein is CASSHHGDRDQPQHF.

This chain uses TRBV27 with TRBJ2-5, with TRBD2 matching 12 bases. V lost 7 bases to trimming and J lost 5 bases; unmatched junction nucleotides: 8. The CDR3 runs to 15 residues. CDR1 and CDR2 (germline): MNHEY, SMNVEV (reference sequence). The CDR3, as DNA: TGTGCCAGCACCAGACTAGCGGGAGTTCGGGAGACCCAGTACTTC. Its protein is CASTRLAGVRETQYF.

This clone was seen a handful of times. V is TRBV28 and J is TRBJ2-2; 9 bases agree with TRBD1. Germline trimming cut 5 bases from V and 3 bases from J; bases unmatched to any gene: 7. CDR1 is MDHEN, CDR2 SYDVKM, per germline. The CDR3 contains 16 residues. CDR3 nucleotide sequence: TGTGCCAGCAGTGGGCCCGGGACAGGGTACACCGGGGAGCTGTTTTTT. It yields the protein CASSGPGTGYTGELFF.

This clone was seen once. V and J are TRBV3-1 (or the pseudogene TRBV3-2) and TRBJ1-1; weak D call: TRBD1 (5 bases). CDR1 LGHDT and CDR2 YNNKEL come from the germline V gene (reference sequence). This CDR3 has 14 amino acids. The V gene lost 2 bases and the J gene lost 8 bases, with 15 bases spanning the gap. CDR3 amino acids: CASSQYGGGAEAFF. The CDR3 DNA reads as TGTGCCAGCAGCCAATACGGAGGAGGGGCCGAAGCTTTCTTT.

The V call is TRBV29-1, the J call TRBJ1-5; 9 nucleotides line up with TRBD1. The germline V gene has CDR1 SQVTM and CDR2 ANQGSEA. The CDR3 has 13 residues. V was pared by 5 bases and J by 3 bases, with 2 bases of the junction left unmatched. CDR3 amino acids: CSVTGGFNQPQHF. The CDR3 nucleotides are TGCAGCGTTACAGGGGGCTTCAATCAGCCCCAGCATTTT. Combining the CDR3 with reference TRBV29-1 and TRBJ1-5 gives the whole variable domain SAVISQKPSRDICQRGTSLTIQCQVDSQVTMMFWYRQQPGQSLTLIATANQGSEATYESGFVIDKFPISRPNLTFSTLTVSNMSPEDSSIYLCSVTGGFNQPQHFGDGTRLSIL.